Listed below are T cell receptor beta chains from one sample, sequenced in a study of blood T cells in healthy people across ages. Via MiXCR, TCRdb re-called the 5' RACE reads, giving one row per CDR3 protein. Seen here are 1 million to 1.2 million distinct CDR3 sequences, roughly two fifths observed once, and the top ten hold roughly 14%. The sequenced sample consisted of blood. These TCRs come from a man younger than 35 in good health. CDR3s include the opening cysteine and the closing phenylalanine or tryptophan. The D gene is left open where the match is weak. Not every row has a clone size; where given, it reads once, few, many or a size class.

size	D	J	V	DNA	CDR3
few	TRBD1	TRBJ2-1	TRBV4-3	TGCGCCAGCAGCCACGCGGGACAGGGGTACAATGAGCAGTTCTTC	CASSHAGQGYNEQFF
-	-	TRBJ2-1	TRBV6-2/TRBV6-3	TGTGCCAGCAGTAAACTAGGCCAGCTCCTTGGTTACAATGAGCAGTTCTTC	CASSKLGQLLGYNEQFF
-	-	TRBJ2-5	TRBV5-1	TGCGCCAGCAGCTTGGGCGGACAGAGTGAAGAGACCCAGTACTTC	CASSLGGQSEETQYF
-	-	TRBJ1-5	TRBV5-1	TGCGCCAGCAGCTTGGAAGGACAGCCCAATCAGCCCCAGCATTTT	CASSLEGQPNQPQHF
few	-	TRBJ2-5	TRBV11-2	TGTGCCAGCACCCTAAGTCGGGGGACAGAGACCCAGTACTTC	CASTLSRGTETQYF
few	-	TRBJ2-1	TRBV7-8	TGTGCCAGCAGCTCCAGGACAGATGATAACAATGAGCAGTTCTTC	CASSSRTDDNNEQFF
-	-	TRBJ1-2	TRBV7-2	TGTGCCAGCAGCTTACGGGCAGAAAACTATGGCTACACCTTC	CASSLRAENYGYTF
many	-	TRBJ2-1	TRBV4-3	TGCGCCAGCAGCCAAAGCTCCTACAATGAGCAGTTCTTC	CASSQSSYNEQFF
-	-	TRBJ2-3	TRBV5-1	TGCGCCAGCAGCTTGGGACAGGAAAGCACAGATACGCAGTATTTT	CASSLGQESTDTQYF
-	-	TRBJ1-5	TRBV7-9	TGTGCCAGCAGCTTGGGCCCCGCAAGGGATCAGCCCCAGCATTTT	CASSLGPARDQPQHF
few	-	TRBJ2-3	TRBV10-2	TGCGCCAGCAGTGAGTCGACTCGTGGCAGGGTGGGCACAGATACGCAGTATTTT	CASSESTRGRVGTDTQYF
-	-	TRBJ1-4	TRBV20-1	TGCAGTGCCCCGAAGGGGCAGGGAGAAAAACTGTTTTTT	CSAPKGQGEKLFF
few	TRBD1	TRBJ2-1	TRBV20-1	TGCAGTGCTAGTGGGACCACCCACAGGGGAATTGGCAATGAGCAGTTCTTC	CSASGTTHRGIGNEQFF
-	-	TRBJ1-4	TRBV20-1	TGCAGTGCTCCGCCGATTGGACAGTCGAATGAAAAACTGTTTTTT	CSAPPIGQSNEKLFF
-	-	TRBJ2-5	TRBV20-1	TGCAGTCCCCTGGTGCGTCCGGGACTTCAGGAGACCCAGTACTTC	CSPLVRPGLQETQYF
-	-	TRBJ1-1	TRBV27	TGTGCCAGCAGTACTGGCTTTGGGCTTGAAGCTTTCTTT	CASSTGFGLEAFF
-	-	TRBJ1-1	TRBV5-1	TGCGCCAGCAGCTCATTACTTTCACAGGAGTACACTGAAGCTTTCTTT	CASSSLLSQEYTEAFF
few	-	TRBJ2-5	TRBV20-1	TGCAGTGCTAGGGTCGGGGTCGACCAAGAGACCCAGTACTTC	CSARVGVDQETQYF
-	-	TRBJ2-5	TRBV6-2/TRBV6-3	TGTGCCAGCAACCTACGGGTTCCTCGAGGGACCCAGTACTTC	CASNLRVPRGTQYF
once	-	TRBJ1-2	TRBV20-1	TGCAGTGCTAGGGTGACTGGGGATGGCTACACCTTC	CSARVTGDGYTF
-	-	TRBJ1-1	TRBV11-2	TGTGCCAGCAGCCAGACCGAGGCGGGACAAACTGAAGCTTTCTTT	CASSQTEAGQTEAFF
-	-	TRBJ1-2	TRBV12-3/TRBV12-4	TGTGCCAGCAGTGACTACTACTTAGCTAACTATGGCTACACCTTC	CASSDYYLANYGYTF
-	-	TRBJ2-7	TRBV5-1	TGCGCCAGCAGCTCCCATCAGCTGAGCTCCTACAATGAGCAGTACTTC	CASSSHQLSSYNEQYF
-	-	TRBJ2-7	TRBV14	TGTGCCAGCAGCGCCGAGAGGCTCACAGCATACGAGCAGTACTTC	CASSAERLTAYEQYF
-	-	TRBJ2-5	TRBV5-4	TGTGCCAGCAGCGATCCTTCGCAAGAGACCCAGTACTTC	CASSDPSQETQYF
-	-	TRBJ1-2	TRBV20-1	TGCAGTGTTGCAGGGGTTAATTTCGGGGATGGCTACACCTTC	CSVAGVNFGDGYTF
few	-	TRBJ2-7	TRBV30	TGTGCCTGGAGTGTCCCCAACCATGAGGAGCAGTACTTC	CAWSVPNHEEQYF
once	TRBD2	TRBJ2-3	TRBV13	TGTGCCAGCATCGGAGAGGTCGGGCAGACTAGCTCAACAGATACGCAGTATTTT	CASIGEVGQTSSTDTQYF
-	-	TRBJ1-1	TRBV5-5	TGTGCCAGCAGCTCTCAGAGGTGGACGGAAGCTTTCTTT	CASSSQRWTEAFF
-	-	TRBJ1-4	TRBV4-2	TGTGCCAGCAGCCAAGATCGTAGTAATGAAAAACTGTTTTTT	CASSQDRSNEKLFF
-	TRBD1	TRBJ1-5	TRBV19	TGTGCTAGTAGTACGGGACAGGGTGATCAGCCCCAGCATTTT	CASSTGQGDQPQHF
-	TRBD1	TRBJ1-2	TRBV18	TGTGCCAGCTCACCATTAACAGGGGCGAACTATGGCTACACCTTC	CASSPLTGANYGYTF
few	-	TRBJ1-2	TRBV9	TGTGCCAGCAGCGTAGGAGGGGGAACCCATGGCTACACCTTC	CASSVGGGTHGYTF
-	-	TRBJ1-6	TRBV7-2	TGTGCCAGCAGTTCACTGGGTGAGACACCCCTCCACTTT	CASSSLGETPLHF
-	TRBD2	TRBJ2-2	TRBV11-2	TGTGCCAGCAGCTTAGCAGCGGGGGGTAACACCGGGGAGCTGTTTTTT	CASSLAAGGNTGELFF
once	-	TRBJ2-3	TRBV4-1	TGCGCCAGCAGCCAAGTCAGGGACAGCACAGATACGCAGTATTTT	CASSQVRDSTDTQYF
few	-	TRBJ2-7	TRBV20-1	TGCAGTGCTAGAGATGTGGTCAGTTACGAGCAGTACTTC	CSARDVVSYEQYF
-	-	TRBJ2-5	TRBV4-3	TGCGCCAGCAGCCAAGATCGGACATACAATGAGCAGTACTTC	CASSQDRTYNEQYF
-	-	TRBJ2-5	TRBV28	TGTGCCAGCACAGCCCTGGGAGCCGGCAATGAGCAGTACTTC	CASTALGAGNEQYF
-	-	TRBJ2-7	TRBV29-1	TGCAGCGTTGAAGACTCCCGAGTGGGGGGCTCCTACGAGCAGTACTTC	CSVEDSRVGGSYEQYF
-	-	TRBJ1-1	TRBV4-3	TGCGCCAGCAGAAAAGGGCCACCGAACACTGAAGCTTTCTTT	CASRKGPPNTEAFF